These T cell receptor beta chains were read from a single sample in a study of vaccination and CD4 T cells after COVID-19. MiXCR, run by TCRdb on the PCR reads, gives a single entry per CDR3 protein. Of fewer than 7,500 distinct CDR3 sequences in the sample, 34% were seen once. Their cognate antigens are unknown. Material: CD4+ T cells from blood, cultured in vitro. The source is a human donor in good health. Both conserved end residues are part of each CDR3. A D gene is named only where the DNA matches it firmly. Clone sizes are given selectively: once, few, many, or a class where the clone is expanded.

>TRBD1|TRBV6-5|few|TRBJ1-6
TGTGCCAGCAGTTACTCGCTGGGACAGTTCAATTCACCCCTCCACTTT
CASSYSLGQFNSPLHF
>NA|TRBV9|NA|TRBJ2-6
TGTGCCAGCAGCCCCAGGTTCTCTGGGGCCAACGTCCTGACTTTC
CASSPRFSGANVLTF
>NA|TRBV20-1|NA|TRBJ1-1
TGCAGTGCTAGAGACTCTACAGTGAACACTGAAGCTTTCTTT
CSARDSTVNTEAFF
>NA|TRBV5-5|NA|TRBJ2-5
TGTGCCAGCAGCCAGAGTGAATACGAGACCCAGTACTTC
CASSQSEYETQYF
>NA|TRBV2|few|TRBJ1-2
TGTGCCAGCACCTCCCGGGCGGACTATGGCTACACCTTC
CASTSRADYGYTF
>TRBD1|TRBV5-1|NA|TRBJ2-6
TGCGCCAGCAGCTTACTAATAGGGGGCGCGGTAGGGGCCAACGTCCTGACTTTC
CASSLLIGGAVGANVLTF
>NA|TRBV7-2|medium-sized|TRBJ1-5
TGTGCCAGCAGCCTTACTCAAAATCAGCCCCAGCATTTT
CASSLTQNQPQHF
>NA|TRBV12-3/TRBV12-4|few|TRBJ1-1
TGTGCCAGCAGTTTCCCCGGCACTGAAGCTTTCTTT
CASSFPGTEAFF
>NA|TRBV7-2|few|TRBJ1-1
TGTGCCAGCAGCTCACAGGGTGGGACTGAAGCTTTCTTT
CASSSQGGTEAFF
>TRBD2|TRBV5-1|NA|TRBJ2-5
TGCGCCAGCAGCTTGGATGCGGGGGGTGAAGAGACCCAGTACTTC
CASSLDAGGEETQYF
>NA|TRBV20-1|NA|TRBJ2-4
TGCAGTGCTAGAGATATTGGGGTATGGAACATTCAGTACTTC
CSARDIGVWNIQYF